The 2 T cell receptor beta chains reported below all come from one sample, sequenced in a study of blood T cell repertoires in COVID-19. The data were produced by immunoSEQ multiplex PCR, yet TCRdb's version contains in-frame clones alone and is incomplete. The profile covers 250,000 or so clones, with about 82% appearing a single time and more than 6% taken by the ten largest. The sequenced sample consisted of peripheral blood. These receptors were obtained from a woman aged 55-75 years with active or convalescent COVID-19.

The chain combines TRBV5-5 with TRBJ1-2; D gene uncertain. The CDR3 loop spans 15 amino acids. Per germline, CDR1 SGHKS and CDR2 YYEKEE (reference sequence). Trimming pared 2 bases from V and 7 bases from J, leaving 18 bases between. The CDR3 bases are TGTGCCAGCAGCTTCGACGGGGAGCGAGGGTTTGGCTACACCTTC. It translates to CASSFDGERGFGYTF.

V is TRBV18 and J is TRBJ1-4; TRBD1 agrees at 8 bases. The CDR3 covers 18 residues. Trimming at V came to 4 bases and at J to 0 bases, leaving 10 bases not matched to a gene. Germline V gene lookup returns CDR1 KGHSH and CDR2 LQKENI. The CDR3 region is CASSLSQQTGATNEKLFF. The CDR3 nucleotides read TGTGCCAGCTCACTATCCCAACAGACAGGGGCAACTAATGAAAAACTGTTTTTT. The full variable domain, its missing parts supplied by reference TRBV18 and TRBJ1-4, is NAGVMQNPRHLVRRRGQEARLRCSPMKGHSHVYWYRQLPEEGLKFMVYLQKENIIDESGMPKERFSAEFPKEGPSILRIQQVVRGDSAAYFCASSLSQQTGATNEKLFFGSGTQLSVL.